The 25 T cell receptor beta chains listed next were all sequenced from one sample in a study of shared clonotypes between healthy human individuals. Libraries were prepared by immunoSEQ multiplex PCR; TCRdb keeps only in-frame clonotypes and omits some of them. The sample holds about 1.5 million clones, roughly 96% seen once. The sequenced sample consisted of naive CD4+ T cells sorted from blood. Subset noted: CD45RA+ positively selected. These TCRs come from a man aged 30-40 years in good health.

This chain uses TRBV6-1 with TRBJ1-2; D remains unclear. The germline CDR1 and CDR2 sequences are MNHNS and SASEGT. Trimming left V 1 base short and J 4 bases short, with 10 bases between. The CDR3 totals 14 residues. The CDR3 nucleotides are TGTGCCAGCAGTGAAGTTGGACGGAGCTATGGCTACACCTTC. Amino acid sequence: CASSEVGRSYGYTF.

This rearrangement joins TRBV7-4 to TRBJ2-1, with a possible D match to TRBD2 (6 bases). CDR1 and CDR2 from the germline V gene are SGHVT and SQSDAQ. This CDR3 contains 17 residues. Trimming took 0 bases from V and 3 from J, leaving 15 bases between them. The CDR3 nucleotides read TGTGCCAGCAGCTTAGCGACTGGGGGGAGAGACTACAATGAGCAGTTCTTC. Translation: CASSLATGGRDYNEQFF.

The chain's CDR3 is CASSPLGGASTDTQYF. In nucleotides, the CDR3 is TGTGCCAGCAGTCCGCTAGGCGGAGCTAGCACAGATACGCAGTATTTT. The rearrangement links TRBV28 to TRBJ2-3; D is unresolved. V lost 5 bases and J lost 0, with 15 bases in between. This CDR3 has 16 residues. Germline V lookup: CDR1 MDHEN, CDR2 SYDVKM. Variable domain in full (rest from reference TRBV28 and TRBJ2-3): DVKVTQSSRYLVKRTGEKVFLECVQDMDHENMFWYRQDPGLGLRLIYFSYDVKMKEKGDIPEGYSVSREKKERFSLILESASTNQTSMYLCASSPLGGASTDTQYFGPGTRLTVL.

J is TRBJ1-5 and V is TRBV4-1; weak D call: TRBD1 (6 bases). This CDR3 comprises 19 residues. From germline, CDR1 is MGHRA and CDR2 YSYEKL. Trimming cost V 0 bases and J 3 bases, with 21 bases left between them. This CDR3 is CASSQDQRTEKRINQPQHF. The CDR3 coding sequence is TGCGCCAGCAGCCAAGATCAACGGACAGAGAAAAGGATCAATCAGCCCCAGCATTTT.

The rearrangement uses TRBV4-1 and TRBJ1-2, with TRBD1 matching 7 bases. This CDR3 has 15 amino acids. Germline assignment: CDR1 MGHRA and CDR2 YSYEKL. V dropped 1 base and J dropped 1; count of bases not matched to a gene: 3. Here the CDR3 DNA reads TGCGCCAGCAGCCAAGTTGACAGGGTTAACTATGGCTACACCTTC. It translates to CASSQVDRVNYGYTF.

The chain joins TRBV18 to TRBJ2-7, with 9 bases aligning to TRBD1. The V and J ends lost 0 bases and 0 bases, in that order; junction bases with no gene match: 6. This CDR3 is 17 amino acids long. Germline assignment: CDR1 KGHSH and CDR2 LQKENI. CDR3: CASSPPPGQGTSYEQYF. The CDR3, as DNA: TGTGCCAGCTCACCACCGCCCGGACAGGGGACCTCCTACGAGCAGTACTTC.

V usage is TRBV11-2 and J usage is TRBJ2-2, with D possibly matching TRBD2 (6 bases). V lost 2 bases and J 2 bases, leaving 15 bases between the germline ends. There are 17 residues in the CDR3. Germline CDR1 SGHAT, CDR2 FQNNGV. For the CDR3, the DNA is TGTGCCAGCAGCTTACGGGGACTGGCGGGAAACACCGGGGAGCTGTTTTTT. Translating gives CASSLRGLAGNTGELFF.

The chain recombines TRBV18 with TRBJ2-7; D may be TRBD2 (5 bases). Germline assignment: CDR1 KGHSH and CDR2 LQKENI. Trimming removed 0 bases from V and 3 bases from J, with 12 bases in between. This CDR3 has 15 residues. The CDR3 reads CASSPPDGGFYEQYF. The CDR3 DNA reads as TGTGCCAGCTCACCACCGGACGGAGGTTTCTACGAGCAGTACTTC. Complete variable domain (other parts from reference TRBV18 and TRBJ2-7): NAGVMQNPRHLVRRRGQEARLRCSPMKGHSHVYWYRQLPEEGLKFMVYLQKENIIDESGMPKERFSAEFPKEGPSILRIQQVVRGDSAAYFCASSPPDGGFYEQYFGPGTRLTVT.

CDR3 protein: CASSLDGTRSDYEQYF. The CDR3 DNA follows: TGTGCCAGCAGCCTAGATGGGACTAGGTCCGACTACGAGCAGTACTTC. The J gene is TRBJ2-7, the V gene TRBV4-2; 8 positions agree with TRBD2. Per the germline V gene, CDR1 is LGHNA and CDR2 is YNFKEQ. J lost 3 bases, V lost 4 bases, and 11 bases had no gene match. The CDR3 loop spans 16 amino acids.

A few counts support this clone. The gene calls are TRBV9 and TRBJ1-2; TRBD1 aligns across 7 bases. Per germline, CDR1 SGDLS and CDR2 YYNGEE. After removal of 3 bases from V and 14 bases from J, the junction contained 7 bases not matched to a gene. This CDR3 has 11 amino acids. DNA for the CDR3: TGTGCCAGCAGCGGGGACAGCGGCTTGACCTTC. Its translation: CASSGDSGLTF.

The rearrangement joins TRBV9 to TRBJ2-3; D gene ambiguous. From germline, CDR1 is SGDLS and CDR2 YYNGEE. CDR3 length equals 13 residues. The ends were cut back, 7 bases at V and 2 bases at J, with 11 bases in the middle. For the CDR3, the DNA is TGTGCCAGCGCTCAAGGGATCACAGATACGCAGTATTTT. Protein product: CASAQGITDTQYF. Combining the CDR3 with reference TRBV9 and TRBJ2-3 gives the whole variable domain DSGVTQTPKHLITATGQRVTLRCSPRSGDLSVYWYQQSLDQGLQFLIQYYNGEERAKGNILERFSAQQFPDLHSELNLSSLELGDSALYFCASAQGITDTQYFGPGTRLTVL.

This clone was found once. This chain links TRBV30 with TRBJ1-2; D may be TRBD1 (6 bases). The V gene lost 1 base and the J gene lost 8 bases, with 17 bases spanning the gap. This CDR3 is built from 14 residues. CDR1 GTSNPN and CDR2 SVGIG come from the germline V gene (reference sequence). The CDR3 DNA follows: TGTGCCTGGAGTGGAACAGGGACTCTGGGAGGCTACACCTTC. This sequence encodes CAWSGTGTLGGYTF.

The chain links TRBV5-4 to TRBJ1-1; weak D call: TRBD1 (6 bases). V lost 3 bases and J lost 2, with 11 bases in between. From germline, CDR1 is SGHNT and CDR2 YYREEE (reference sequence). CDR3 length: 14 amino acids. In nucleotides, the CDR3 is TGTGCCAGCAGCTCGGGGGGGCCCAACACTGAAGCTTTCTTT. This codes for CASSSGGPNTEAFF.

The chain links TRBV10-3 to TRBJ2-2; TRBD1 matches at 8 bases. The length of the CDR3 is 13 residues. CDR1 and CDR2 (germline): ENHRY, SYGVKD. J lost 4 bases, V lost 6 bases, and 1 base had no gene match. The CDR3 protein is CAISTGGTGELFF. The CDR3 DNA sequence: TGTGCCATCAGCACAGGGGGCACCGGGGAGCTGTTTTTT.

The CDR3 protein is CASSYRGPNTEAFF. Written as DNA, the CDR3 is TGCGCCAGCAGCTACAGGGGCCCGAACACTGAAGCTTTCTTT. The rearrangement uses TRBV5-1 and TRBJ1-1; 7 bases map to TRBD1. The CDR3 extends over 14 amino acids. V lost 3 bases, J lost 1 base, and 3 bases stayed unmatched. Per germline, CDR1 SGHRS and CDR2 YFSETQ.

Comments on this clone: Other DNA sequences in this sample translate to the same CDR3. The gene calls are TRBV5-1 and TRBJ1-4, with D possibly TRBD1 on 6 matching bases. This CDR3 region has 15 residues. V lost 0 bases to trimming and J lost 4 bases, with 10 bases between them. CDR1 SGHRS and CDR2 YFSETQ come from the germline V gene. The CDR3 bases are TGCGCCAGCAGCTTGGCGGGGGCTGGTAATGAAAAACTGTTTTTT. Amino acid sequence: CASSLAGAGNEKLFF.

The chain couples TRBV28 to TRBJ2-5; TRBD2 matches at 12 bases. Per the germline V gene, CDR1 is MDHEN and CDR2 is SYDVKM. V shed 10 bases and J 4 bases; nucleotides not matched to a gene: 10. The CDR3 length is 15 residues. For the CDR3, the DNA is TGTGCCATCACACCTAGCGGGAGGGCCGGAGAGACCCAGTACTTC. This translates into CAITPSGRAGETQYF.

The rearrangement joins TRBV15 to TRBJ2-7; D not resolved. Germline CDR1 and CDR2: LNHNV and YYDKDF (reference sequence). The CDR3 is made up of 14 amino acids. V lost 5 bases, J lost 0 bases, and 11 bases lay in between. Here the CDR3 DNA reads TGTGCCACCAGCGAACGCACCTTCTCCTACGAGCAGTACTTC. This codes for CATSERTFSYEQYF.

The chain uses TRBV9 and TRBJ2-1; possibly TRBD1 or TRBD2 for D (5 bases each). Trimming shortened V by 0 bases and J by 1 base, and 17 bases separated the two germline ends. This CDR3 region has 18 residues. Per germline, CDR1 SGDLS and CDR2 YYNGEE. The CDR3 region is CASSVAIGTAKSYNEQFF. The CDR3 nucleotides read TGTGCCAGCAGCGTAGCTATTGGGACCGCAAAGTCCTACAATGAGCAGTTCTTC. The whole variable domain, remainder taken from reference TRBV9 and TRBJ2-1, is DSGVTQTPKHLITATGQRVTLRCSPRSGDLSVYWYQQSLDQGLQFLIQYYNGEERAKGNILERFSAQQFPDLHSELNLSSLELGDSALYFCASSVAIGTAKSYNEQFFGPGTRLTVL.

The chain recombines TRBV10-2 with TRBJ2-3, with unresolved D. The germline V gene has CDR1 WSHSY and CDR2 SAAADI. This CDR3 comprises 14 residues. V dropped 10 bases and J dropped 1 base, with 15 bases sitting between them. The CDR3 bases are TGCGCCACCGGGCGTCGGGCGGGCACAGATACGCAGTATTTT. Translating it yields CATGRRAGTDTQYF.

This clone was observed a few times. This rearrangement joins TRBV18 to TRBJ2-2, with D possibly matching TRBD1 (6 bases). CDR1 is KGHSH, CDR2 LQKENI, per germline. This CDR3 region has 15 residues. V was cut by 6 bases and J by 2 bases, with 13 bases left in between. The CDR3 sequence is CASSVRDINTGELFF. The CDR3 nucleotides read TGTGCCAGCTCGGTCCGGGACATCAACACCGGGGAGCTGTTTTTT.

The chain uses TRBV7-8 and TRBJ1-5, with 9 bases fitting TRBD1. J lost 4 bases, V lost 2 bases, and 12 bases had no gene match. The CDR3 runs 18 residues. Germline CDR1 is SGHVS and CDR2 is FQNEAQ. CDR3 sequence (DNA): TGTGCCAGCAGCTTACCTCGCCCCGGGGACAGGGCTAATCAGCCCCAGCATTTT. It is translated as CASSLPRPGDRANQPQHF. Together with reference TRBV7-8 and TRBJ1-5, the CDR3 gives the full variable domain: GAGVSQSPRYKVAKRGQDVALRCDPISGHVSLFWYQQALGQGPEFLTYFQNEAQLDKSGLPSDRFFAERPEGSVSTLKIQRTQQEDSAVYLCASSLPRPGDRANQPQHFGDGTRLSIL.

Remarks on this clone: Other DNA sequences from this sample encode an identical CDR3 as well. The chain has TRBV28 and TRBJ2-7; D is unresolved. This CDR3 comprises 12 residues. Germline V gives CDR1 MDHEN, CDR2 SYDVKM. V was clipped by 10 bases and J by 2 bases, with 12 bases between them. This CDR3 reads CATTSGPYEQYF. CDR3 in DNA: TGTGCCACCACCTCAGGACCCTACGAGCAGTACTTC. The variable domain in full, completed from reference TRBV28 and TRBJ2-7, reads DVKVTQSSRYLVKRTGEKVFLECVQDMDHENMFWYRQDPGLGLRLIYFSYDVKMKEKGDIPEGYSVSREKKERFSLILESASTNQTSMYLCATTSGPYEQYFGPGTRLTVT.

The chain joins TRBV7-2 to TRBJ2-1, with 13 bases lining up with TRBD2. J gave up 6 bases and V 5 bases, and 10 bases lay outside the gene matches. This CDR3 spans 17 amino acids. Germline V gene sequence: CDR1 SGHTA, CDR2 FQGNSA. This CDR3 is CASSPTSGRPLRNEQFF. The DNA of the CDR3 is TGTGCCAGCAGCCCGACTAGCGGGAGGCCCCTACGCAATGAGCAGTTCTTC.

The V gene is TRBV7-2, the J gene TRBJ2-1; D may be TRBD2 (6 bases). The CDR3 sequence is 14 residues long. Germline V CDR1 and CDR2: SGHTA, FQGNSA. Trimming left V 1 base short and J 7 bases short, with 11 bases between. The chain's CDR3 is CASSLVGGINEQFF. CDR3 DNA sequence: TGTGCCAGCAGCTTAGTTGGGGGGATTAATGAGCAGTTCTTC.